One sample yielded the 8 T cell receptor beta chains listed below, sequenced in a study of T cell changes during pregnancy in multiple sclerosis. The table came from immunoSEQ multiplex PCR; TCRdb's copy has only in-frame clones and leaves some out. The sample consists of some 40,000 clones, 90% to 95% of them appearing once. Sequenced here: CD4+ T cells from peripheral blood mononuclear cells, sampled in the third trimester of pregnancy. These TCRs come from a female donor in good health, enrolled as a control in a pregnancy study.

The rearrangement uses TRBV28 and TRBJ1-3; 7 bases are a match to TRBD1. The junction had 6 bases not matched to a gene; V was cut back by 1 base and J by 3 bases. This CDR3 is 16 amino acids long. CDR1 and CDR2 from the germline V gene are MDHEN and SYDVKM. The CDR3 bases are TGTGCCAGCAGTTTATACAGGGGAATAGGTGGAAACACCATATATTTT. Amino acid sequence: CASSLYRGIGGNTIYF.

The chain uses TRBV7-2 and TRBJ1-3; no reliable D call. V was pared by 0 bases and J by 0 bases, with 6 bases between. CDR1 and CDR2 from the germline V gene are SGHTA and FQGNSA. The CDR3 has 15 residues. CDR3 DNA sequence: TGTGCCAGCAGCTTAGCGGGGAGCTCTGGAAACACCATATATTTT. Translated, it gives CASSLAGSSGNTIYF.

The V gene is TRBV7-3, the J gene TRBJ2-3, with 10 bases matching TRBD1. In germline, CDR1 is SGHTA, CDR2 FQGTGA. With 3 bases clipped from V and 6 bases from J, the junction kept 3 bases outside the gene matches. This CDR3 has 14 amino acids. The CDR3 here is CASSFGTGVDTQYF. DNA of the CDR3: TGTGCCAGCAGCTTCGGGACAGGGGTGGATACGCAGTATTTT.

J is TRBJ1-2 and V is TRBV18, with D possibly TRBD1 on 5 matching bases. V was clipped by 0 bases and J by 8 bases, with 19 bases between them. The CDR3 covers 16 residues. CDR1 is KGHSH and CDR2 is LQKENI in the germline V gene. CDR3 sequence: CASSPPRDSPKQGYTF. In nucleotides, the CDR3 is TGTGCCAGCTCACCACCCCGGGACTCACCTAAGCAGGGCTACACCTTC.

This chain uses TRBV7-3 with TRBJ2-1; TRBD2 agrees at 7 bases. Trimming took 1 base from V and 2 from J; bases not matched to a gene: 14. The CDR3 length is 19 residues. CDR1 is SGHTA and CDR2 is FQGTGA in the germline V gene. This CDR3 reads CASSLRASGYSKAYNEQFF. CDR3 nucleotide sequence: TGTGCCAGCAGCTTAAGGGCTAGCGGTTACTCCAAGGCCTACAATGAGCAGTTCTTC.

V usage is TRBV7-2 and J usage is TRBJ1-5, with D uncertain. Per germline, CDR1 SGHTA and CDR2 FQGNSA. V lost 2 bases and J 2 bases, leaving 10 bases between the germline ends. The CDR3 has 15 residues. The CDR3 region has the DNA TGTGCCAGCAGCTTAACGGGAGCGCGCAATCAGCCCCAGCATTTT. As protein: CASSLTGARNQPQHF.

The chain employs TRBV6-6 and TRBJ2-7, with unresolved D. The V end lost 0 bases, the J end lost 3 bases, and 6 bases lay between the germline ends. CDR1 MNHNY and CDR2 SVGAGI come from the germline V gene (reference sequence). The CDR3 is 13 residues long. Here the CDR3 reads CASSYSVLYEQYF. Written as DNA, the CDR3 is TGTGCCAGCAGTTACTCGGTACTCTACGAGCAGTACTTC.

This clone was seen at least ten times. The CDR3, as DNA: TGTGCCAGTAGCGTCGGGGACACATTGACTTATGGCTACACCTTC. It encodes CASSVGDTLTYGYTF. The V gene is TRBV19, the J gene TRBJ1-2, with D possibly matching TRBD1 (6 bases). The CDR3 has 15 amino acids. The germline V and J ends were trimmed by 6 bases and 5 bases, with 19 bases remaining between them. Looked up from germline, CDR1 is LNHDA and CDR2 is SQIVND (reference sequence).